This T cell receptor (beta chain) was profiled in a study of monozygotic twins with inflammatory bowel disease. Study results and limitations: Resolution of different T cell subtypes was not achieved.

Notes on this clonotype: Its specificity is unknown.

The V gene's germline CDR1 is MNHEY and CDR2 SMNVEV (reference sequence). CDR3 length: 14 residues. TCRalpha and TCRbeta cDNA went through two nested PCRs of approximately 16 and 10 cycles. TCRdb reprocessed the 5' RACE reads and stores each CDR3 protein as one record, lacking DNA. This repertoire comprises some 160,000 distinct CDR3 sequences; its ten largest clones make up less than 8%. This sequence was found in a human donor with ulcerative colitis or Crohn's disease, or a healthy co-twin of an affected twin (not recorded which). The sequenced sample was blood. The rearrangement uses TRBV27 and TRBJ2-4. The CDR3 reads CASSLSGTKNIQYF.